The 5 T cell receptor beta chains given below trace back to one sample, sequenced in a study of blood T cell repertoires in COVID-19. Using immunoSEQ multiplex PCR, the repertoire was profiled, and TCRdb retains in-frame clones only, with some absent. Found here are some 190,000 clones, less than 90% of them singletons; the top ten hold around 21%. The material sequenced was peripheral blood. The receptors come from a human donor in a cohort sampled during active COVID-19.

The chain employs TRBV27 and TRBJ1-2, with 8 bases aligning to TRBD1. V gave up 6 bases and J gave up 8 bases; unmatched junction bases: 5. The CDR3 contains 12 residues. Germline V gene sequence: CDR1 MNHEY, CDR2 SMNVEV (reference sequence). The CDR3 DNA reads TGTGCCAGCAGGACAGGGGCTTCGGGCTACACCTTC. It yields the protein CASRTGASGYTF.

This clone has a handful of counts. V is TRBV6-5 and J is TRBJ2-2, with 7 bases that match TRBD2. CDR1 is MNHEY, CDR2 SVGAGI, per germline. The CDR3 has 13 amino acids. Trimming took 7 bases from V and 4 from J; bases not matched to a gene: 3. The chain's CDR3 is CASKPGGTGELFF. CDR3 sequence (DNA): TGTGCCAGCAAGCCGGGGGGCACCGGGGAGCTGTTTTTT.

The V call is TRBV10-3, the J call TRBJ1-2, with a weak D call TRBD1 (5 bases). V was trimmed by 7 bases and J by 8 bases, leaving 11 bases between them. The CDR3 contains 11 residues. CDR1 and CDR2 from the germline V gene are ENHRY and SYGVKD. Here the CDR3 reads CAINGGDGYTF. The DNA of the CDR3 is TGTGCCATCAACGGGGGAGACGGCTACACCTTC.

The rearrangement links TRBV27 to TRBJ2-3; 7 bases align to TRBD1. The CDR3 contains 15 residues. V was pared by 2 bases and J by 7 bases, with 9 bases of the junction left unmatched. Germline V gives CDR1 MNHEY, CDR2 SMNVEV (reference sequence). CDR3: CASSLEGAQFNTQYF. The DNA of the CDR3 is TGTGCCAGCAGTTTAGAGGGGGCCCAGTTTAATACGCAGTATTTT.

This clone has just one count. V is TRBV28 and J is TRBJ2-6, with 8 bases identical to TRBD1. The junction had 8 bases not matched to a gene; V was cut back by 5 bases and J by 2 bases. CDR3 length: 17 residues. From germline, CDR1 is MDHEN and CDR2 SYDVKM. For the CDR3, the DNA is TGTGCCAGCAGTACCCAGAGACAGGGGACTGGGGCCAACGTCCTGACTTTC. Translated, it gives CASSTQRQGTGANVLTF.